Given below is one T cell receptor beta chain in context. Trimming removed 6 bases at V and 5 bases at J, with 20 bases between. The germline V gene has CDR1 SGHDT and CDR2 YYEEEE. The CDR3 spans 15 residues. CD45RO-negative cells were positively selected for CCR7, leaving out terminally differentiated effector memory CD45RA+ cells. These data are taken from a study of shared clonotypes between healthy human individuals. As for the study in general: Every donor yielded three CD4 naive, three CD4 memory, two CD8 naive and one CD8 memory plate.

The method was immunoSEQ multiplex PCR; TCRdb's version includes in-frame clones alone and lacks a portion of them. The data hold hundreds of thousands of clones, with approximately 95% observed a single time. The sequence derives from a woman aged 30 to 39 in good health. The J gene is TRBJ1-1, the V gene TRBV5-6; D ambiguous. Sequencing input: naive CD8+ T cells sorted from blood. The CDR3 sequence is CASTPAEGLITEAFF. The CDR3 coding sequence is TGTGCCAGCACCCCCGCTGAAGGATTAATTACTGAAGCTTTCTTT.